The source of this T cell receptor beta chain is a study of blood T cell repertoires in COVID-19 (dated by TCRdb to the early 2020s). In terms of the full investigation: Samples covering the acute and convalescent phases of COVID-19 were provided by collaborators in the United States, Italy and Spain. The material from the prospective study consisted of cDNA or gDNA derived from T cells, B-cell-depleted T cells, or PBMCs. Subjects who had been exposed to COVID-19, were actively infected with it, or had recovered from it provided the deeply sampled blood TCRbeta repertoires that made up the dataset. The repertoires were made available in a free public database intended to serve as a resource for research on the immune response to SARS-CoV-2. The samples were drawn from the first 160 participants of the ongoing ImmuneRACE study and from 950 to 1,500 subjects provided by 6 global collaborators. Sample metadata almost always included a de-identified subject ID, COVID-19 status, age in years and sex. Where available, HLA class I and class II types were taken from metadata supplied by the sample provider and were not determined by assay-based typing. Results the study describes overall, beyond this receptor: The quantity of clinical and demographic metadata differed by source and by participant and was supplied without curation.

TCRbeta CDR3 regions were amplified from genomic DNA using the immunoSEQ Assay, a bias-controlled multiplex PCR. As for the authors' bioinformatics: The number of nucleated cells in each sample was estimated by amplification of reference gene primers within the assay. To quantify the absolute abundance of each unique TCRbeta CDR3 rearrangement, sequence reads were collapsed and filtered. For each sample, productive Simpson clonality was calculated as the square root of Simpson's diversity index across productive rearrangements. The clones in this table, taken by TCRdb from immuneACCESS, are in-frame only. Not every clone is retained; where verified, under half of the shortfall comes from an unresolved V gene, and the cause of the rest is unknown. Clone size and the V and J calls come from that table; the DNA yielded D and trimming. Here the sample has hundreds of thousands of clones; approximately 85% occur a single time. The top ten clones comprise around 2.1% of the sample.

Points on this clone: Which antigen it targets is not known. Nothing much larger sits one base from this clone, and base qualities are not available.

Participants in the prospective study were enrolled through a virtual design, were aged 18 to 89 years, and lived in about 25 United States geographic areas. In the prospective study, participants were assigned to cohorts based on the clinical history participants reported in a screening survey and a study questionnaire. Recovered participants in ImmuneRACE Cohort 3 were defined as having two consecutive negative NP/OP PCR tests, clearance from a healthcare professional, or resolution of symptoms. Each participant in the prospective study had whole blood, serum and a nasopharyngeal or oropharyngeal swab collected by mobile phlebotomists. Additional blood draws and questionnaires over an approximately two-month period could optionally be provided by prospective study participants. Before DNA extraction, blood samples from the prospective study were shipped at room temperature or frozen. From a lookup of the germline V gene (reference sequence), CDR1 and CDR2 are SGHAT and FQDESV. V loses 1 base of germline sequence and J loses 4 bases, and the interval between the two ends is 7 bases. The CDR3 goes from the cysteine to the phenylalanine over 13 residues. Just the 39-base CDR3 DNA is kept, in frame starting at base 1.

The receptor was derived from a man aged 25 to 40 who had recovered from COVID-19. Material for sequencing was PBMCs or T cells enriched from blood (not recorded which). Recombination connected TRBV11-1 to TRBJ1-1; no D gene call is confident. The nucleotide sequence reads as follows: TGTGCCAGCAGCTTAGAAGCTAGCACTGAAGCTTTCTTT. It translates as CASSLEASTEAFF.